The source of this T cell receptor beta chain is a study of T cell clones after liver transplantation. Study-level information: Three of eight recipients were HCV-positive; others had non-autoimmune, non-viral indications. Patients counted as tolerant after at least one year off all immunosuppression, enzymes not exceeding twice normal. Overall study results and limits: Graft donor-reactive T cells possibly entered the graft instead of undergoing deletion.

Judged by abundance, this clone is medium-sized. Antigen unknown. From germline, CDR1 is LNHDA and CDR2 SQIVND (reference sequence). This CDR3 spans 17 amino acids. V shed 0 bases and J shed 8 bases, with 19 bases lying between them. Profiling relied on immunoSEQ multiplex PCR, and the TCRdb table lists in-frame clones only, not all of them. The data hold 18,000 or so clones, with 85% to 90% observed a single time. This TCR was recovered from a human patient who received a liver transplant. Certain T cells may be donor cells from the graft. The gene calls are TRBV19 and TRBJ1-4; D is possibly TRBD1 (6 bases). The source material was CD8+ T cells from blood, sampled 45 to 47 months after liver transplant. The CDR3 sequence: CASSIDRGQGRGEKLFF. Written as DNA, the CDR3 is TGTGCCAGTAGTATAGATCGGGGGCAGGGACGAGGAGAAAAACTGTTTTTT.